This TCR delta chain derives from a study of gamma-delta chains in newborns, infants, children. Overall study context: Microbial exposure reportedly drives polyclonal innate γδ T cell expansion after birth.

The CDR3 has 19 residues. The ends lost 0 bases at V and 2 bases at J; junction bases unmatched: 5. In germline, CDR1 is GEAIGNYY, CDR2 EKD. TCRdb called clones from the reads again using CATT. The sample holds 10,000 to 12,000 delta-chain clones, approximately 9% seen once. This clone is termed medium-sized. J is TRDJ3 and V is TRDV2; TRDD3 agrees at 11 bases. Sample: blood. This TCR came from a child who was a newborn, infant or young child, either healthy, febrile or measles-vaccinated (not recorded which). The CDR3 nucleotides are TGTGCCTGTGACACCTTAATACTGGGGGATACCTGGGACACCCGACAGATGTTTTTC. Translated: CACDTLILGDTWDTRQMFF.